These T cell receptor beta chains were read from a single sample in a study of beta chain features in type 1 diabetes. Using immunoSEQ multiplex PCR, the repertoire was profiled, and TCRdb retains in-frame clones only, with some absent. The table includes hundreds of thousands of clones, 17% detected once. Sequencing used naive CD4+ T cells from blood. These receptors were obtained from a woman aged 18 to 35 in good health. The CDR3 runs from the conserved cysteine through the conserved F or W. The D gene is left open where the match is weak. Only some rows state a clone size, as once, few, many or a class for expanded clones.

V	size	D	J	CDR3	DNA
TRBV5-6	few	.	TRBJ2-5	CASSLGATETQYF	TGTGCCAGCAGCTTGGGGGCAACGGAGACCCAGTACTTC
TRBV7-9	.	.	TRBJ2-3	CASSLSGNTDTQYF	TGTGCCAGCAGCTTAAGCGGAAACACAGATACGCAGTATTTT
TRBV15	few	.	TRBJ2-1	CATSRTGAVRQFF	TGTGCCACCAGCAGAACCGGGGCGGTGCGGCAGTTCTTC
TRBV2	.	TRBD1	TRBJ2-5	CASRAGTGYGEETQYF	TGTGCCAGCAGGGCCGGGACAGGGTACGGGGAAGAGACCCAGTACTTC
TRBV23-1	.	.	TRBJ2-7	CASSQPTTYEQYF	TGCGCCAGCAGTCAACCTACGACCTACGAGCAGTACTTC
TRBV2	few	.	TRBJ1-6	CASSDAGSPLHF	TGTGCCAGCAGTGACGCTGGGTCACCCCTCCACTTT
TRBV10-3	.	.	TRBJ1-2	CASSESHTSEFYGYTF	TGTGCCAGCAGTGAGTCCCACACGTCAGAATTCTATGGCTACACCTTC
TRBV6-5	few	TRBD1	TRBJ1-5	CASSFSTGGQPQHF	TGTGCCAGCAGTTTCTCGACAGGGGGTCAGCCCCAGCATTTT
TRBV6-5	few	TRBD1	TRBJ2-2	CASSSWDRVGTGELFF	TGTGCCAGCAGTTCATGGGACAGGGTAGGCACCGGGGAGCTGTTTTTT
TRBV7-9	.	.	TRBJ2-7	CASSRGRTDLYEQYF	TGTGCCAGCAGCCGGGGCCGGACGGACCTTTACGAGCAGTACTTC
TRBV2	.	.	TRBJ1-1	CASSLDSNTEAFF	TGTGCCAGCAGTCTGGACAGTAACACTGAAGCTTTCTTT
TRBV19	.	.	TRBJ2-6	CASADYSGANVLTF	TGTGCCAGTGCGGATTACTCTGGGGCCAACGTCCTGACTTTC
TRBV28	.	.	TRBJ1-1	CASSSPWEAFF	TGTGCCAGCAGTTCACCTTGGGAAGCTTTCTTT
TRBV4-2	.	.	TRBJ1-4	CASSQALRSYRNEKLFF	TGTGCCAGCAGCCAAGCTTTGAGGTCTTATCGCAATGAAAAACTGTTTTTT
TRBV11-1	.	.	TRBJ2-1	CASSLELGGRLYNEQFF	TGTGCCAGCAGCTTAGAGTTGGGTGGGAGGCTCTACAATGAGCAGTTCTTC
TRBV18	few	.	TRBJ2-3	CASSPLLGATDTQYF	TGTGCCAGCTCACCTCTCCTAGGAGCCACAGATACGCAGTATTTT
TRBV6-6	.	.	TRBJ2-7	CASTRGTGTYEQYF	TGTGCCAGCACTAGAGGGACTGGCACCTACGAGCAGTACTTC
TRBV4-3	few	TRBD2	TRBJ2-1	CASSQELAGGREQFF	TGCGCCAGCAGCCAAGAACTAGCGGGAGGCCGGGAGCAGTTCTTC
TRBV14	few	.	TRBJ1-2	CASSQVRYYGYTF	TGTGCCAGCAGCCAAGTTCGGTATTATGGCTACACCTTC
TRBV4-2	.	.	TRBJ2-3	CASSQDTDTQYF	TGTGCCAGCAGCCAGGATACAGATACGCAGTATTTT
TRBV15	.	.	TRBJ1-5	CATSEGQSGQPQHF	TGTGCCACCAGCGAAGGACAGTCGGGGCAGCCCCAGCATTTT
TRBV7-2	few	.	TRBJ2-3	CASSSRLSTDTQYF	TGTGCCAGCAGCTCCCGACTAAGCACAGATACGCAGTATTTT
TRBV11-3	few	.	TRBJ2-3	CASSFSANTDTQYF	TGTGCCAGCAGCTTTAGCGCAAACACAGATACGCAGTATTTT
TRBV18	few	.	TRBJ2-5	CASSRSSAHEETQYF	TGTGCCAGCTCACGTTCTAGCGCCCACGAAGAGACCCAGTACTTC
TRBV18	.	.	TRBJ2-4	CASSPQEQLYF	TGTGCCAGCTCACCACAAGAGCAACTGTACTTC
TRBV5-4	few	TRBD2	TRBJ2-3	CASSIAGGDTQYF	TGTGCCAGCAGCATAGCGGGAGGAGATACGCAGTATTTT
TRBV23-1	few	.	TRBJ2-2	CASSRRGAGELFF	TGCGCCAGCAGTCGGCGAGGGGCCGGGGAGCTGTTTTTT
TRBV6-5	few	TRBD2	TRBJ2-1	CASSYSGLAGAYEQFF	TGTGCCAGCAGTTACTCGGGACTAGCGGGAGCGTATGAGCAGTTCTTC
TRBV6-6	.	.	TRBJ2-2	CASSYSSGTGELFF	TGTGCCAGCAGTTACTCGAGTGGCACCGGGGAGCTGTTTTTT
TRBV28	.	.	TRBJ1-1	CAGRKNTEAFF	TGTGCCGGCCGCAAGAACACTGAAGCTTTCTTT
TRBV9	.	TRBD2	TRBJ2-1	CASSVGRETYNEQFF	TGTGCCAGCAGCGTAGGGCGGGAGACCTACAATGAGCAGTTCTTC
TRBV9	.	TRBD2	TRBJ2-1	CASSVVAGKYNEQFF	TGTGCCAGCAGCGTAGTAGCGGGAAAGTACAATGAGCAGTTCTTC
TRBV10-3	.	.	TRBJ2-3	CAISDSPKRYTQYF	TGTGCCATCAGCGACAGTCCCAAACGGTATACGCAGTATTTT
TRBV28	.	.	TRBJ2-7	CASSPRGKLPYEQYF	TGTGCCAGCAGCCCCCGCGGGAAACTTCCCTACGAGCAGTACTTC
TRBV13	few	.	TRBJ1-3	CASSLGGILLSGNTIYF	TGTGCCAGCAGCTTAGGCGGGATCTTACTCTCTGGAAACACCATATATTTT
TRBV2	few	.	TRBJ2-7	CASMGTPAGARYEQYF	TGTGCCAGCATGGGCACTCCGGCAGGGGCTCGCTACGAGCAGTACTTC
TRBV27	few	.	TRBJ1-1	CASSKQGTEAFF	TGTGCCAGCAGTAAACAGGGAACTGAAGCTTTCTTT
TRBV6-6	few	.	TRBJ2-1	CASSQSPGARNNEQFF	TGTGCCAGCAGTCAATCACCAGGGGCACGGAACAATGAGCAGTTCTTC
TRBV5-1	few	.	TRBJ2-1	CASSFRQGYNEQFF	TGCGCCAGCAGCTTCCGGCAGGGGTACAATGAGCAGTTCTTC
TRBV11-2	few	.	TRBJ1-4	CASSLELGPVKLFF	TGTGCCAGCAGCTTAGAATTGGGGCCCGTCAAACTGTTTTTT
TRBV21-1	.	.	TRBJ2-3	CASSKVIRDITDTQYF	TGTGCCAGCAGCAAAGTTATACGGGACATCACAGATACGCAGTATTTT
TRBV7-2	.	TRBD2	TRBJ2-5	CASSPREVAGLAGTQYF	TGTGCCAGCAGCCCCAGAGAAGTAGCGGGGTTGGCGGGGACCCAGTACTTC
TRBV20-1	.	.	TRBJ2-7	CSARTTYEQYF	TGCAGTGCTAGGACAACCTACGAGCAGTACTTC
TRBV7-2	.	.	TRBJ2-1	CASSFSPNYEQFF	TGTGCCAGCAGCTTTTCCCCCAATTATGAGCAGTTCTTC
TRBV14	many	.	TRBJ1-4	CASSRINEKLFF	TGTGCCAGCAGCCGAATTAATGAAAAACTGTTTTTT
TRBV11-2	.	.	TRBJ2-1	CASSLVGGVVYNEQFF	TGTGCCAGCAGCTTAGTGGGGGGAGTGGTCTACAATGAGCAGTTCTTC
TRBV5-1	.	.	TRBJ2-2	CASSSQTRTSGELFF	TGCGCCAGCAGCTCTCAGACTAGAACCTCCGGGGAGCTGTTTTTT
TRBV14	few	.	TRBJ2-6	CASSRLFSGANVLTF	TGTGCCAGCAGCCGACTGTTCTCTGGGGCCAACGTCCTGACTTTC
TRBV4-3	few	.	TRBJ1-2	CASSQVGTEYGYTF	TGCGCCAGCAGCCAAGTCGGGACTGAGTATGGCTACACCTTC
TRBV6-1	.	.	TRBJ2-5	CASRVRGRRETQYF	TGTGCCAGCAGGGTACGGGGGCGTCGGGAGACCCAGTACTTC
TRBV29-1	.	TRBD2	TRBJ2-1	CSVESSGNEQFF	TGCAGCGTTGAGAGTAGCGGGAATGAGCAGTTCTTC
TRBV15	.	TRBD2	TRBJ2-1	CATSRGTSWGYNEQFF	TGTGCCACCAGCAGAGGGACTAGTTGGGGCTACAATGAGCAGTTCTTC
TRBV5-1	few	TRBD2	TRBJ2-3	CASSLGGLAGATQYF	TGCGCCAGCAGCTTGGGCGGACTAGCTGGTGCGACGCAGTATTTT
TRBV11-2	.	.	TRBJ2-1	CASGESSYNEQFF	TGTGCCAGCGGCGAGAGCTCCTACAATGAGCAGTTCTTC
TRBV19	few	.	TRBJ2-1	CASAVGRQSNEQFF	TGTGCCAGCGCCGTTGGGCGGCAAAGCAATGAGCAGTTCTTC
TRBV18	.	TRBD1	TRBJ1-2	CASSPGQGGYGYTF	TGTGCCAGCTCACCAGGACAGGGGGGCTATGGCTACACCTTC
TRBV7-9	.	TRBD2	TRBJ2-7	CASSRGRGLRTYEQYF	TGTGCCAGCAGCCGGGGGAGGGGACTTCGGACCTACGAGCAGTACTTC
TRBV7-2	few	TRBD2	TRBJ2-7	CASSLGIAGTYEQYF	TGTGCCAGCAGCTTAGGGATAGCGGGAACCTACGAGCAGTACTTC
TRBV10-3	many	.	TRBJ1-2	CASSSGGLNYGYTF	TGTGCCTCATCCAGCGGGGGGCTGAACTATGGCTACACCTTC